This T cell receptor beta chain was retrieved from a study of T cell responses to AZD1222 COVID-19 vaccine. In its sample, this clone is medium-sized. Its antigen is still unknown. Overall study results and limits: Donors, mostly white British, included more females; clonal diversity was possibly underestimated. Spike-specific TCR breadth and depth grew following two AZD1222 doses.

Sequencing was performed with immunoSEQ multiplex PCR; in TCRdb, only in-frame clones are kept and a portion is missing. The sample includes some 180,000 clones, about 90% of them seen just once. This sample comprised peripheral blood, obtained on day 0 of AZD1222 vaccination. This sequence was found in an adult in good health.

DNA for the CDR3: TGCGCCAGCAGCCAACAGGGGGCCATAGTTGGATCGGTGGATGAAAAACTGTTTTTT. It encodes CASSQQGAIVGSVDEKLFF. The chain uses TRBV4-1 and TRBJ1-4; TRBD1 matches at 8 bases. This CDR3 is built from 19 residues. Germline values: CDR1 MGHRA, CDR2 YSYEKL. V lost 2 bases to trimming and J lost 6 bases; unmatched junction nucleotides: 17.